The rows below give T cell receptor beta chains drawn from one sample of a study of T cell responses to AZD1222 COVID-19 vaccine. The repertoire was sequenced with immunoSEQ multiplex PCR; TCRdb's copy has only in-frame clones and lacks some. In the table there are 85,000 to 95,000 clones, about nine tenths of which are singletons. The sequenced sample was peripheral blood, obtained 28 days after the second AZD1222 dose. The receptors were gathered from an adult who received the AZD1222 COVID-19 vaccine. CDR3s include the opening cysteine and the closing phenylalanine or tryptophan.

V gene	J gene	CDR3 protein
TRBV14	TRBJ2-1	CASSDFRRNNEQFF
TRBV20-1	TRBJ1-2	CSSGPAGGYTF
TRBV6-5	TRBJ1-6	CASSYSGTPLGSPLHF
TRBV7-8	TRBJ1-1	CASSLGLVGGTEAFF
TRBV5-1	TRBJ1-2	CASSQGTGSSGYTF
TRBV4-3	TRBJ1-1	CASSQDRGMSSEAFF
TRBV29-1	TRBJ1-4	CSVGSNMGEKLFF
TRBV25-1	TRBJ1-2	CASSEGDRSYGYTF
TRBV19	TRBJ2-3	CASSISSRKDTQYF
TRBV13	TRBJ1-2	CASSFPQTGMRLIGANYGYTF
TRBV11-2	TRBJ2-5	CASSSPQGAETQYF
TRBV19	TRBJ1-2	CASSRDSALYGYTF
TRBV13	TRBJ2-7	CASSPDDKPYEQYF
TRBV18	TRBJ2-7	CASSPGTGPYEQYF